What follows are 9 T cell receptor beta chains derived from one specimen sequenced in a study of T cell changes during pregnancy in multiple sclerosis. The method was immunoSEQ multiplex PCR; TCRdb's version includes in-frame clones alone and lacks a portion of them. The sample consists of about 59,000 clones, approximately 90% of them appearing once. The sequenced sample was peripheral blood from another person, used as feeder cells. The receptors were sampled from a human donor whose cells served as feeder cells for cultures in a pregnancy study.

This clone was observed a single time. The rearrangement links TRBV4-1 to TRBJ2-7; tentatively, D is TRBD2 (5 bases). The germline V gene has CDR1 MGHRA and CDR2 YSYEKL. This CDR3 region has 17 residues. V was clipped by 4 bases and J by 5 bases, with 24 bases between them. For the CDR3, the DNA is TGCGCCAGCAGCCGCGCCCGAGAGGTAGCGAGTCGAGACGAGCAGTACTTC. Amino acid sequence: CASSRAREVASRDEQYF.

V gene TRBV6-6 combines with J gene TRBJ1-1; TRBD1 might be the D (5 bases). This CDR3 is 15 amino acids long. Germline values: CDR1 MNHNY, CDR2 SVGAGI (reference sequence). Between the trimmed V and J ends, which lost 3 bases and 3 bases, there was a span of 14 bases. For the CDR3, the DNA is TGTGCCAGCAGTTATGCATCAGGGAGGTACACTGAAGCTTTCTTT. Protein sequence: CASSYASGRYTEAFF.

The genes are TRBV7-2 and TRBJ1-2; 7 bases agree with TRBD1. Germline V gene lookup returns CDR1 SGHTA and CDR2 FQGNSA. V lost 5 bases to trimming and J lost 3 bases; unmatched junction nucleotides: 6. The CDR3 is made up of 14 amino acids. DNA for the CDR3: TGTGCCAGCAGCAAGACAGGGATCGACTATGGCTACACCTTC. Protein: CASSKTGIDYGYTF. The variable domain in full, completed from reference TRBV7-2 and TRBJ1-2, reads GAGVSQSPSNKVTEKGKDVELRCDPISGHTALYWYRQSLGQGLEFLIYFQGNSAPDKSGLPSDRFSAERTGGSVSTLTIQRTQQEDSAVYLCASSKTGIDYGYTFGSGTRLTVV.

V and J are TRBV6-1 and TRBJ1-1, with 10 bases that match TRBD1. After removal of 4 bases from V and 5 bases from J, the junction contained 7 bases not matched to a gene. CDR1 and CDR2 (germline): MNHNS, SASEGT. There are 15 residues in the CDR3. CDR3 bases: TGTGCCAGCAGTGCCTACACGGGACAGGGGACTGAAGCTTTCTTT. It is translated as CASSAYTGQGTEAFF.

The table lists this clone with a count of one. The chain joins TRBV14 to TRBJ1-2; D is possibly TRBD1 (5 bases). Per the germline V gene, CDR1 is SGHDN and CDR2 is FVKESK. V was cut by 3 bases and J by 1 base, with 15 bases left in between. This CDR3 region has 16 residues. The CDR3 protein is CASSQGLVGRNYGYTF. DNA for the CDR3: TGTGCCAGCAGCCAGGGACTCGTGGGTCGTAACTATGGCTACACCTTC.

J is TRBJ1-4 and V is TRBV30; D not certain. Trimming removed 1 base at V and 8 bases at J, with 17 bases between. In germline, CDR1 is GTSNPN, CDR2 SVGIG (reference sequence). The CDR3 has 15 amino acids. Here the CDR3 reads CAWSGKGLAGEKLFF. The CDR3 nucleotides are TGTGCCTGGAGTGGAAAGGGCCTGGCTGGCGAAAAACTGTTTTTT.

The CDR3 loop is CASSLLASGGQETQYF. CDR3 nucleotide sequence: TGTGCCAGCAGCTTACTCGCTAGCGGGGGGCAAGAGACCCAGTACTTC. The chain carries TRBV7-9 and TRBJ2-5, with 11 bases matching TRBD2. CDR1 is SEHNR and CDR2 is FQNEAQ in the germline V gene (reference sequence). V was clipped by 2 bases and J by 2 bases; unmatched bases: 4. The CDR3 sequence is 16 residues long.

This clone was seen just once. The V gene is TRBV6-5, the J gene TRBJ2-1, with D unresolved. The CDR3 is made up of 11 amino acids. CDR1 and CDR2 from the germline V gene are MNHEY and SVGAGI. V was trimmed by 4 bases and J by 12 bases, leaving 10 bases between them. In DNA form, the CDR3 reads TGTGCCAGCAGTTCCCCGGTCAGGCAGTTCTTC. It translates to CASSSPVRQFF.

This chain uses TRBV4-2 with TRBJ2-1; TRBD2 aligns across 8 bases. Trimming removed 4 bases from V and 8 bases from J; junction bases left unmatched: 16. The CDR3 extends over 17 amino acids. CDR1 LGHNA and CDR2 YNFKEQ come from the germline V gene. The CDR3 loop reads CASSRSFGGGPVYEQFF. The CDR3 DNA reads TGTGCCAGCAGCCGGTCATTTGGCGGGGGGCCCGTCTATGAGCAGTTCTTC.